Below, 32 T cell receptor beta chains from the same sample are listed, as sequenced in a study of shared clonotypes between healthy human individuals (dated by TCRdb to the early 2020s). Libraries were made using the immunoSEQ multiplex PCR assay. TCRdb stores this immuneACCESS table with in-frame sequences only. Part of the clones is absent; in the studies checked, under half of the shortfall reflects unresolved V genes, and no reason is known for the rest. This sample gives roughly 2,300,000 clones in total; about 90% of them show up just once. Together, the top ten hold approximately 0.4% of the sample. Sequences were obtained from naive CD4+ T cells from PBMCs. The cell subset or site label corresponds to: CD45RA+ positively selected. Source of these receptors: a man between 18 and 29 years old in good health. Some clones in this sample may be carry-over from other donors' samples.

This rearrangement joins TRBV4-1 to TRBJ2-7; D may be TRBD1 or TRBD2 (6 bases each). This CDR3 comprises 17 residues. The V and J ends lost 3 bases and 3 bases respectively, with 21 bases between them. The germline V gene has CDR1 MGHRA and CDR2 YSYEKL. DNA for the CDR3: TGCGCCAGCAGCCACCAAGCGACGGGGGTAGGGGGCTACGAGCAGTACTTC. Residues: CASSHQATGVGGYEQYF.

This clone was observed a handful of times. The sample has other DNA sequences that encode this CDR3 too. This CDR3 is CASSASSGNTIYF. The CDR3 nucleotides read TGTGCCAGCAGCGCGTCCTCTGGAAACACCATATATTTT. The chain carries TRBV7-7 and TRBJ1-3, with unresolved D. Germline CDR1 and CDR2: SSHAT and FNYEAQ (reference sequence). There are 13 residues in the CDR3. Trimming removed 5 bases from V and 0 bases from J, with 5 bases in between.

The V gene is TRBV9, the J gene TRBJ1-2, with no clear D. The CDR3 consists of 13 residues. Per germline, CDR1 SGDLS and CDR2 YYNGEE. Trimming pared 0 bases from V and 3 bases from J, leaving 6 bases between. The chain's CDR3 is CASSVGSDYGYTF. As DNA, the CDR3 is TGTGCCAGCAGCGTAGGCAGTGACTATGGCTACACCTTC.

The chain joins TRBV2 to TRBJ2-2, with TRBD2 matching 8 bases. The V segment lost 6 bases and the J segment 5 bases; nucleotides outside the gene matches: 5. CDR1 SNHLY and CDR2 FYNNEI come from the germline V gene. The length of the CDR3 is 14 residues. DNA for the CDR3: TGTGCCAGCAGCATAGGCGGGAGGACCGGGGAGCTGTTTTTT. Translated, it gives CASSIGGRTGELFF.

A word on this clone: Other DNA variants within this sample encode the same CDR3. The chain combines TRBV5-1 with TRBJ2-7; TRBD1 matches at 9 bases. Trimming at V came to 4 bases and at J to 0 bases, leaving 2 bases not matched to a gene. The CDR3 covers 14 residues. CDR1 is SGHRS and CDR2 is YFSETQ in the germline V gene. CDR3 DNA sequence: TGCGCCAGCAGCAGGGGACAGGGCTCCTACGAGCAGTACTTC. This translates into CASSRGQGSYEQYF.

V and J are TRBV6-1 and TRBJ2-2; D is unresolved. V was pared by 6 bases and J by 1 base, with 9 bases between. The CDR3 loop spans 14 amino acids. Germline lookup yields CDR1 MNHNS and CDR2 SASEGT. The CDR3 DNA reads TGTGCCAGCAGGACCATCCAGAACACCGGGGAGCTGTTTTTT. Protein product: CASRTIQNTGELFF.

The rearrangement uses TRBV2 and TRBJ1-6; unclear D gene. The CDR3 extends over 9 amino acids. The V gene lost 2 bases and the J gene lost 13 bases, with 0 bases spanning the gap. Germline lookup yields CDR1 SNHLY and CDR2 FYNNEI. The CDR3, as DNA: TGTGCCAGCAGTGAACCCCTCCACTTT. This codes for CASSEPLHF.

The chain couples TRBV28 to TRBJ1-5; 9 nucleotides agree with TRBD1. Per the germline V gene, CDR1 is MDHEN and CDR2 is SYDVKM. V lost 3 bases to trimming and J lost 3 bases; unmatched junction nucleotides: 6. The length of the CDR3 is 16 residues. The CDR3 coding sequence is TGTGCCAGCAGTTTTGGGGACAGGGCGTTCAATCAGCCCCAGCATTTT. Amino acids: CASSFGDRAFNQPQHF.

The chain uses TRBV10-3 and TRBJ1-3; D call uncertain. The V and J ends lost 3 bases and 4 bases respectively, with 7 bases between them. In germline, CDR1 is ENHRY, CDR2 SYGVKD. The CDR3 consists of 13 residues. CDR3 region: CAISEMEGNTIYF. DNA of the CDR3: TGTGCCATCAGTGAAATGGAGGGAAACACCATATATTTT.

The V and J genes are TRBV2 and TRBJ1-5, with D perhaps matching TRBD1 (5 bases). V lost 6 bases and J 6 bases, leaving 15 bases between the germline ends. The germline gives CDR1 SNHLY, CDR2 FYNNEI. CDR3 length equals 14 residues. The DNA for the CDR3 is TGTGCCAGCAGCCCCGGGGCAACCGGTCAGCCCCAGCATTTT. It specifies CASSPGATGQPQHF.

The genes are TRBV5-3 and TRBJ1-2; no firm D call. TRBV5-3 falls under the ORF class, with uncertain function. V lost 0 bases and J lost 6, with 15 bases in between. The CDR3 has 15 amino acids. The CDR3 coding sequence is TGTGCCAGAAGCTTGGGAGGCTTATCCCCCCATGGCTACACCTTC. Translating it yields CARSLGGLSPHGYTF.

The chain couples TRBV7-2 to TRBJ2-5; 8 bases match TRBD2. Germline V CDR1 and CDR2: SGHTA, FQGNSA. Losses at the gene ends were 7 bases for V and 4 bases for J; bases not matched to a gene: 8. The CDR3 has 14 amino acids. CDR3 in DNA: TGTGCCAGCACCCTCATAGCGGGAACAGAGACCCAGTACTTC. It codes for CASTLIAGTETQYF.

The chain recombines TRBV30 with TRBJ2-5; D call uncertain. The CDR3 contains 13 residues. The V end lost 2 bases, the J end lost 7 bases, and 14 bases lay between the germline ends. Per germline, CDR1 GTSNPN and CDR2 SVGIG (reference sequence). This CDR3 is CAWSPGPTRTQYF. CDR3 bases: TGTGCCTGGAGTCCTGGGCCGACCAGGACCCAGTACTTC.

This chain connects TRBV10-1 to TRBJ1-1; D might be TRBD1 (5 bases). V lost 0 bases and J 11 bases, leaving 16 bases between the germline ends. Germline CDR1 WNHNN, CDR2 SYGVQD (reference sequence). This CDR3 spans 14 amino acids. CDR3 in amino acids: CASSESGDPPTAFF. The CDR3 nucleotides read TGCGCCAGCAGTGAGTCAGGGGACCCCCCAACGGCTTTCTTT.

This clone was counted only a few times. The chain couples TRBV18 to TRBJ2-1; 7 bases agree with TRBD1. Germline V gene data show CDR1 as KGHSH and CDR2 as LQKENI. V was clipped by 4 bases and J by 9 bases; unmatched bases: 12. This CDR3 comprises 15 residues. The CDR3 reads CASSRDRTRSGEQFF. The CDR3 DNA sequence: TGTGCCAGCTCACGGGACAGAACCCGGTCGGGTGAGCAGTTCTTC.

The J gene is TRBJ1-2, the V gene TRBV15; D may be TRBD1 (6 bases). The V gene's germline CDR1 is LNHNV and CDR2 YYDKDF (reference sequence). Trimming stripped 1 base from V and 6 bases from J, with 18 bases between. This CDR3 region has 16 residues. The CDR3 DNA sequence: TGTGCCACCAGCAGAGGGGGCAGGGGCAAAGTCGATGGCTACACCTTC. Translating gives CATSRGGRGKVDGYTF.

Note on this clone: This specimen includes other DNA sequences encoding the same CDR3. The chain recombines TRBV9 with TRBJ2-7, with D possibly being TRBD1 (6 bases). This CDR3 contains 12 residues. V was trimmed by 4 bases and J by 4 bases, leaving 9 bases between them. Germline assignment: CDR1 SGDLS and CDR2 YYNGEE. In nucleotides, the CDR3 is TGTGCCAGCAGCCCTACAGGGTACGAGCAGTACTTC. Protein sequence: CASSPTGYEQYF. Full variable domain (rest looked up from reference TRBV9 and TRBJ2-7): DSGVTQTPKHLITATGQRVTLRCSPRSGDLSVYWYQQSLDQGLQFLIQYYNGEERAKGNILERFSAQQFPDLHSELNLSSLELGDSALYFCASSPTGYEQYFGPGTRLTVT.

The chain has TRBV9 and TRBJ2-5; TRBD1 aligns across 9 bases. This CDR3 region has 14 residues. CDR1 and CDR2 from the germline V gene are SGDLS and YYNGEE. The V segment lost 4 bases and the J segment 4 bases; nucleotides outside the gene matches: 5. The CDR3 spells CASSLQGAGETQYF. The CDR3 nucleotides read TGTGCCAGCAGCTTACAGGGGGCGGGAGAGACCCAGTACTTC.

The chain carries TRBV5-1 and TRBJ2-2, with D maybe TRBD1 (7 bases). The CDR3 has 15 amino acids. CDR1 is SGHRS and CDR2 is YFSETQ in the germline V gene. Trimming took 7 bases from V and 5 from J, leaving 18 bases between them. CDR3 amino acids: CASLAVTGTTGELFF. DNA of the CDR3: TGCGCCAGCTTGGCGGTGACAGGGACTACCGGGGAGCTGTTTTTT.

The V call is TRBV20-1, the J call TRBJ2-7; D gene unclear. CDR1 and CDR2 (germline): DFQATT, SNEGSKA (reference sequence). Between the trimmed V and J ends, which lost 7 bases and 3 bases, there was a span of 10 bases. The CDR3 is made up of 11 amino acids. The CDR3 DNA sequence: TGCAGTGGCTACAGTGACTACGAGCAGTACTTC. Its protein product is CSGYSDYEQYF.

The chain couples TRBV2 to TRBJ2-7; 13 nucleotides agree with TRBD2. The V and J ends lost 6 bases and 7 bases, in that order; junction bases with no gene match: 9. The CDR3 spans 15 residues. Germline V gene lookup returns CDR1 SNHLY and CDR2 FYNNEI. The CDR3 region is CASSPGLAGVREQYF. As DNA, the CDR3 is TGTGCCAGCAGCCCTGGACTAGCGGGAGTTAGGGAGCAGTACTTC.

Only one count was recorded for this clone. Different DNA sequences within this sample yield the same CDR3. This chain uses TRBV27 with TRBJ2-7; no firm D call. The CDR3 contains 14 residues. The germline V and J ends were trimmed by 1 base and 2 bases, with 9 bases remaining between them. Germline CDR1 reads MNHEY; CDR2 reads SMNVEV (reference sequence). The DNA of the CDR3 is TGTGCCAGCAGTTTATTGGGCAGAACCTACGAGCAGTACTTC. This gives the protein CASSLLGRTYEQYF.

The J gene is TRBJ2-1, the V gene TRBV5-1, with 10 positions matching TRBD2. The CDR3 has 16 residues. Germline V gene data show CDR1 as SGHRS and CDR2 as YFSETQ. J gave up 2 bases and V 4 bases, and 6 bases lay outside the gene matches. The CDR3 reads CASSPNGLAAYNEQFF. The CDR3 DNA sequence: TGCGCCAGCAGCCCCAACGGACTAGCGGCCTACAATGAGCAGTTCTTC.

The V gene is TRBV10-3, the J gene TRBJ2-6; D is possibly TRBD1 (5 bases). CDR3 length: 17 residues. CDR1 is ENHRY, CDR2 SYGVKD, per germline. V dropped 6 bases and J dropped 0 bases, with 15 bases sitting between them. The CDR3 DNA is TGTGCCATCAGCTCGCAGGGATATGTCTCTGGGGCCAACGTCCTGACTTTC. It specifies CAISSQGYVSGANVLTF.

The chain recombines TRBV19 with TRBJ2-5; 12 nucleotides agree with TRBD1. Germline CDR1 and CDR2: LNHDA and SQIVND (reference sequence). The CDR3 runs 16 residues. The J segment lost 4 bases and the V segment lost 5 bases, leaving 8 bases of the junction unmatched. CDR3 nucleotides: TGTGCCAGTAGTCCCCTGGGACAGGGGGCATCAGAGACCCAGTACTTC. This translates into CASSPLGQGASETQYF.

This chain uses TRBV7-8 with TRBJ1-2; TRBD1 is a possible D gene (5 bases). Germline V gene sequence: CDR1 SGHVS, CDR2 FQNEAQ. V was shortened by 4 bases and J by 6 bases, with 18 bases between the two germline ends. The CDR3 sequence is 15 residues long. The CDR3 DNA is TGTGCCAGCAGCTCCACCAGAGGGGCGGTGAATGGCTACACCTTC. Amino acid sequence: CASSSTRGAVNGYTF.

The chain is built from TRBV7-8 and TRBJ1-2; tentative D call: TRBD1 (5 bases). In germline, CDR1 is SGHVS, CDR2 FQNEAQ. The CDR3 has 20 residues. V lost 0 bases to trimming and J lost 7 bases, with 30 bases between them. This CDR3 reads CASSLALGQGDVELLGGYTF. In DNA, the CDR3 is TGTGCCAGCAGCTTAGCACTGGGGCAGGGAGACGTAGAATTATTGGGTGGCTACACCTTC.

The genes are TRBV5-6 and TRBJ2-5, with D possibly matching TRBD2 (6 bases). V lost 0 bases and J lost 2, with 11 bases in between. The CDR3 consists of 15 residues. Germline V CDR1 and CDR2: SGHDT, YYEEEE. For the CDR3, the DNA is TGTGCCAGCAGCTTGGTTCCTAGCGTACAAGAGACCCAGTACTTC. This translates into CASSLVPSVQETQYF.

The chain uses TRBV4-1 and TRBJ1-3, with TRBD1 matching over 9 bases. The CDR3 sequence is 17 residues long. J was trimmed by 8 bases and V by 0 bases; bases with no gene match: 11. The germline V gene has CDR1 MGHRA and CDR2 YSYEKL. CDR3 amino acids: CASSQDYGDRVGHTIYF. The CDR3 DNA reads TGCGCCAGCAGCCAAGATTACGGGGACAGGGTGGGACACACCATATATTTT.

Notes on this clone: Other DNA sequences within the sample encode an identical CDR3. This chain connects TRBV18 to TRBJ2-5; D gene unclear. Germline V lookup: CDR1 KGHSH, CDR2 LQKENI. Deletions cut 2 bases from V and 4 bases from J, with 11 bases between. CDR3 length: 14 amino acids. The CDR3 DNA reads as TGTGCCAGCTCACCAGGAAGGGTCGGAGAGACCCAGTACTTC. This gives the protein CASSPGRVGETQYF.

The chain employs TRBV2 and TRBJ2-7; possibly TRBD1 for D (6 bases). Germline V gives CDR1 SNHLY, CDR2 FYNNEI. This CDR3 region has 13 residues. Deletions cut 7 bases from V and 4 bases from J, with 14 bases between. The DNA of the CDR3 is TGTGCCAGCACCGGGACAATACTTTACGAGCAGTACTTC. It translates to CASTGTILYEQYF.

The rearrangement links TRBV28 to TRBJ1-2, with 7 bases lining up with TRBD1. This CDR3 has 13 amino acids. J was trimmed by 4 bases and V by 10 bases; bases with no gene match: 9. Germline CDR1 and CDR2: MDHEN and SYDVKM. The CDR3 sequence is CATKRGQFYGYTF. As DNA, the CDR3 is TGTGCCACCAAAAGGGGGCAGTTCTATGGCTACACCTTC.